These T cell receptor beta chains were read from a single sample in a study of beta chain features in type 1 diabetes. Clones were read by immunoSEQ multiplex PCR, and TCRdb kept only the in-frame ones, dropping some. The sample consists of 160,000 or so clones, approximately 9% of them appearing once. What was sequenced was central memory CD4+ T cells from blood. These receptors all stem from a woman under 30 with type 1 diabetes. Each CDR3 is given with its conserved first and last residue. Fields, in order: D gene, V gene, J gene, clone size, CDR3 DNA, CDR3 protein. D genes are given only for firm matches. For some rows the clone size is stated as once, few or many, or as a class when expanded; others skip it.

D gene: TRBD1; V gene: TRBV18; J gene: TRBJ1-4; clone size: few; CDR3 DNA: TGTGCCAGCTCACCCGGACAGGGGGCCGCGGGCAATGAAAAACTGTTTTTT; CDR3 protein: CASSPGQGAAGNEKLFF
D gene: NA; V gene: TRBV2; J gene: TRBJ1-2; clone size: few; CDR3 DNA: TGTGCCAGCAGTGTGTCCGGGGACTATGGCTACACCTTC; CDR3 protein: CASSVSGDYGYTF
D gene: TRBD1; V gene: TRBV5-1; J gene: TRBJ2-5; clone size: few; CDR3 DNA: TGCGCCAGCAGCTTCCAACAGGGGCGAGAGACCCAGTACTTC; CDR3 protein: CASSFQQGRETQYF
D gene: TRBD1; V gene: TRBV5-1; J gene: TRBJ2-3; clone size: NA; CDR3 DNA: TGCGCCAGCACCCTCGGACAGGGCAGGGCAGATACGCAGTATTTT; CDR3 protein: CASTLGQGRADTQYF
D gene: TRBD1; V gene: TRBV7-2; J gene: TRBJ1-4; clone size: few; CDR3 DNA: TGTGCCAGCAGCGTACGACAGGGATTAAATGAAAAACTGTTTTTT; CDR3 protein: CASSVRQGLNEKLFF
D gene: NA; V gene: TRBV11-2; J gene: TRBJ2-5; clone size: NA; CDR3 DNA: TGTGCCAGCAGCTTGTCTACCCAAGAGACCCAGTACTTC; CDR3 protein: CASSLSTQETQYF
D gene: TRBD2; V gene: TRBV4-2; J gene: TRBJ2-1; clone size: NA; CDR3 DNA: TGTGCCAGCAGCCAAGTAGGTCTAGCGGGAGTTAATGAGCAGTTCTTC; CDR3 protein: CASSQVGLAGVNEQFF
D gene: NA; V gene: TRBV29-1; J gene: TRBJ1-1; clone size: NA; CDR3 DNA: TGCAGCGTTCCCCCCGGTGGGGGCCCCACTGAAGCTTTCTTT; CDR3 protein: CSVPPGGGPTEAFF
D gene: TRBD2; V gene: TRBV18; J gene: TRBJ2-1; clone size: few; CDR3 DNA: TGTGCCAGCTCACCGCAGACTAGCGGGAGCTCCTACAATGAGCAGTTCTTC; CDR3 protein: CASSPQTSGSSYNEQFF
D gene: TRBD2; V gene: TRBV5-4; J gene: TRBJ2-3; clone size: NA; CDR3 DNA: TGTGCCAGCAGCTCTAAGCGGGGGGGCGCAGATACGCAGTATTTT; CDR3 protein: CASSSKRGGADTQYF
D gene: TRBD1; V gene: TRBV19; J gene: TRBJ2-1; clone size: NA; CDR3 DNA: TGTGCCAGTTCACCGGGGACAGGGGCTCCCAATGAGCAGTTCTTC; CDR3 protein: CASSPGTGAPNEQFF
D gene: TRBD1; V gene: TRBV15; J gene: TRBJ2-7; clone size: few; CDR3 DNA: TGTGCCACCAGCAAGGACAGGGAAACTGAGCGCGAGCAGTACTTC; CDR3 protein: CATSKDRETEREQYF
D gene: TRBD1; V gene: TRBV25-1; J gene: TRBJ2-7; clone size: NA; CDR3 DNA: TGTGCCAGCAGAGCCCGGGACAGGGGTGGCGAGCAGTACTTC; CDR3 protein: CASRARDRGGEQYF
D gene: TRBD1; V gene: TRBV7-2; J gene: TRBJ1-4; clone size: NA; CDR3 DNA: TGTGCCAGCAGCCGGGGACAGGAAGGTGAAAAACTGTTTTTT; CDR3 protein: CASSRGQEGEKLFF
D gene: TRBD1; V gene: TRBV7-9; J gene: TRBJ1-2; clone size: few; CDR3 DNA: TGTGCCAGCAGCTCCGGCCCCAGGGGGACTAACTATGGCTACACCTTC; CDR3 protein: CASSSGPRGTNYGYTF
D gene: NA; V gene: TRBV27; J gene: TRBJ2-2; clone size: few; CDR3 DNA: TGTGCCAGCAGTTCCTGGGGAGGGGGCACCGGGGAGCTGTTTTTT; CDR3 protein: CASSSWGGGTGELFF
D gene: TRBD1; V gene: TRBV7-9; J gene: TRBJ1-1; clone size: NA; CDR3 DNA: TGTGCCAGCACCTACAGGACAGGGAACACTGAAGCTTTCTTT; CDR3 protein: CASTYRTGNTEAFF
D gene: NA; V gene: TRBV6-5; J gene: TRBJ1-5; clone size: NA; CDR3 DNA: TGTGCCAGCAGTCCGGGGACGCAGGGGAATCAGCCCCAGCATTTT; CDR3 protein: CASSPGTQGNQPQHF
D gene: TRBD1; V gene: TRBV9; J gene: TRBJ2-7; clone size: NA; CDR3 DNA: TGTGCCAGCAGCGTCTCCGGGACAGGGGGATACGAGCAGTACTTC; CDR3 protein: CASSVSGTGGYEQYF
D gene: TRBD2; V gene: TRBV7-2; J gene: TRBJ2-5; clone size: few; CDR3 DNA: TGTGCCAGCAGCTCCCCTGGACTAGCGCGGGAGACCCAGTACTTC; CDR3 protein: CASSSPGLARETQYF
D gene: NA; V gene: TRBV11-2; J gene: TRBJ2-7; clone size: few; CDR3 DNA: TGTGCCAGCAGCCCTGCCTACGAGCAGTACTTC; CDR3 protein: CASSPAYEQYF
D gene: NA; V gene: TRBV5-1; J gene: TRBJ1-1; clone size: few; CDR3 DNA: TGCGCCAGCAGCGCCCAGGGTTCCCACACTGAAGCTTTCTTT; CDR3 protein: CASSAQGSHTEAFF